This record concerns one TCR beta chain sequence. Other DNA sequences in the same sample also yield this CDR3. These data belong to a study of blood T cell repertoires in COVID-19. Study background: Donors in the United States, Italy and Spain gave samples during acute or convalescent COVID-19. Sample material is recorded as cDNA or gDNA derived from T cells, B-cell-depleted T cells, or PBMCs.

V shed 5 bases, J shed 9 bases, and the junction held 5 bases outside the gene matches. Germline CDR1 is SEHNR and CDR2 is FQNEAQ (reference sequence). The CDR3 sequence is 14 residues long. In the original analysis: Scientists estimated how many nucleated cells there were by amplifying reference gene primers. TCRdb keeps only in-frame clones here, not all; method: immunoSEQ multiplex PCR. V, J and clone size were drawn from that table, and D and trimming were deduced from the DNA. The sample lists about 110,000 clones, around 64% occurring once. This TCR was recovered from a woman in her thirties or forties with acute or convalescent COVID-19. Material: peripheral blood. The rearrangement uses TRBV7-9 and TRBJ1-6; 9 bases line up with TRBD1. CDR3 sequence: CASSPGQGVSPLHF. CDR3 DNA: TGTGCCAGCAGCCCGGGACAGGGAGTTTCACCCCTCCACTTT.